The sequence of this TCR beta chain was determined in a study of blood T cell repertoires in COVID-19. The ends were cut back, 5 bases at V and 7 bases at J, with 14 bases in the middle. CDR3 length: 13 residues. As processed by the authors: Amplification from reference gene primers served as the basis for estimated nucleated cell counts. Some clones are missing from TCRdb's copy, which holds only in-frame ones; the method was immunoSEQ multiplex PCR. V and J calls and clone size are copied from that table; D and trimming were computed from the DNA. Of 250,000 to 350,000 clones listed, more than 85% are singletons.

V gene TRBV12-3 or TRBV12-4 combines with J gene TRBJ1-1; D might be TRBD1 (6 bases). The TCR originated in a man aged 25-45 years with acute or convalescent COVID-19. Sequenced sample: peripheral blood. The CDR3 region is CASSITGFSEAFF. The CDR3 DNA reads TGTGCCAGCAGTATAACAGGGTTCAGTGAAGCTTTCTTT.